The TCR beta chain under discussion was sequenced for a study of T cell changes during pregnancy in multiple sclerosis. The method was immunoSEQ multiplex PCR; TCRdb's version includes in-frame clones alone and lacks a portion of them. The table has about 29,000 clones, around 91% seen once; the top ten hold about 6.4%. Trimming cost V 9 bases and J 3 bases; bases outside gene matches: 4. The CDR3 sequence is 12 residues long. Germline lookup yields CDR1 MNHEY and CDR2 SMNVEV (reference sequence). The TCR originated in a female donor with multiple sclerosis, enrolled in a pregnancy study. The chain couples TRBV27 to TRBJ1-1; 7 bases are a match to TRBD1. This sample comprised CD8+ T cells from peripheral blood mononuclear cells, obtained after pregnancy. DNA of the CDR3: TGTGCCAGTCGACAGGGATACACTGAAGCTTTCTTT. It yields the protein CASRQGYTEAFF.